The entry that follows covers one T cell receptor beta chain sequence. Within the sample, other DNA sequences also encode this same CDR3. The method was immunoSEQ multiplex PCR; TCRdb's version includes in-frame clones alone and lacks a portion of them. The table lists about 380,000 clones, 85% to 90% of them singletons. This record belongs to a study of blood T cell repertoires in COVID-19. Individuals drawn from 20 to 30 US areas were roughly 18 to 95 years old. Cohort 3 recovered donors had two negative PCRs, clearance, or symptom resolution. V was trimmed by 5 bases and J by 5 bases, leaving 9 bases between them. The CDR3 is 12 amino acids.

J is TRBJ1-1 and V is TRBV12-3 or TRBV12-4; the D gene is possibly TRBD1 (6 bases). The material sequenced was PBMCs or T cells enriched from blood (not recorded which). The sequence derives from a woman aged 18-30 years who had recovered from COVID-19. In DNA, the CDR3 is TGTGCCAGCAGTCCAGGGGTTACTGAAGCTTTCTTT. Translation gives CASSPGVTEAFF.